The rows below give T cell receptor beta chains drawn from one sample of a study of shared T cell receptors in the human thymus. Profiling relied on immunoSEQ multiplex PCR, and the TCRdb table lists in-frame clones only, not all of them. The table has hundreds of thousands of clones, around 87% seen once; the top ten hold approximately 0.0097%. The data were also submitted as part of a second study, on human thymus T cells.

Source material: thymocytes. Receptors were obtained from a boy younger than two with a congenital heart defect. The conserved cysteine and the conserved F or W are not part of the CDR3 here. Each record gives: CDR3 length, V gene, CDR3 protein.

14 | TRBV6-5 | ASSYFSDRGGSPLH
12 | TRBV27 | ASSLAGAGQPQH
13 | TRBV5-6 | ASSLVGQGIYEQY
13 | TRBV5-8 | ASSPAQGSLCEQY
12 | TRBV6-5 | ASSTGGLHYGYT
18 | TRBV7-6 | ASSLVQGTSASSGANVLT
12 | TRBV4-3 | ASSQDWDCYEQY
19 | TRBV5-1 | ASSSNLHPTSGGRYTDTQY
13 | TRBV5-1 | ASSARGGLQETQY
14 | TRBV28 | ASSSAGSGSEHEQF
9 | TRBV6-1 | ASTVAYEQF
13 | TRBV25-1 | ASRGTGRAPDTQY
12 | TRBV2 | ASKNTSSGNTIY
15 | TRBV7-8 | ASSLDRTLSGANVLT
11 | TRBV9 | ASSVGGTIGYT
12 | TRBV4-3 | ASSQRGVGDTQY
15 | TRBV27 | ASSLSPWTGDTGELF
15 | TRBV7-9 | ASSLVGAGGRNGEQF
13 | TRBV5-1 | ASSPGGAHFATQY
17 | TRBV5-1 | ASSLGLAGGPSPPDTQY
14 | TRBV4-3 | ASSQDKGGNDYGYT
12 | TRBV6-1 | ASSIGGGGGGYT
12 | TRBV29-1 | SVALPATNEKLF
6 | TRBV20-1 | SASWRV
13 | TRBV4-3 | ASSQGGPNTGELF
15 | TRBV28 | ASSNSRLAGEADTQY
13 | TRBV6-1 | ASPGGELNTGELF
9 | TRBV20-1 | SARYRLGAF
13 | TRBV6-5 | ASSTTVTHTDTQY
14 | TRBV7-9 | AGSPGRGRGFQPQH
14 | TRBV25-1 | ASSRRRGADQETQY
13 | TRBV5-1 | ASSLGQGLNNEQF
9 | TRBV6-5 | ASRGADEQY
12 | TRBV9 | ASSARLATGELF
14 | TRBV5-1 | ASSLSWGQGIHEQY
13 | TRBV12-5 | ASGHRSRGLDGYT
14 | TRBV4-3 | ASSQDQGGIDEKLF
11 | TRBV30 | ACETSMADTQY